This TCR beta chain appears in the sequencing data of a study of cytomegalovirus exposure and HLA in healthy donors listed by TCRdb under 2017. Describing the broader study: According to an earlier analysis of a few hundred of the donors, roughly 180 million T cells yielded roughly 100 million unique TCR beta sequences and 276 Gb of sequence data. In a later analysis, previously published TCR beta repertoires from about 670 donors were re-analyzed and high-resolution HLA genotyping was added so that TCR occurrence patterns could be studied. Because of strong linkage in the cohort, 5 or 6 DR-DQ haplotypes were treated as single units for association and clustering. HLA typing covered class I and class II loci at four-digit resolution. Across about 380 genotyped donors of the cohort, an average of about 200,000 unique TCR beta nucleotide sequences per donor were sequenced, and roughly a sixth of those sequences were non-productive. The aim of the study was to test whether cataloging public T cell receptors could identify signatures of past pathogen exposure. Alongside the repertoire data, information on donor age, sex, ethnicity and CMV serostatus was compiled. Every repertoire in the discovery cohort had been generated on one and the same sequencing platform. The number of typed donors differed by locus: 629-630 for A, B, C, DRB1 and DQB1; 522 for DQA1; about 600 for DPA1; and around 490 for DPB1. Rather than drawing on any new phenotypic data, the later analysis identified candidate immune exposures from TCR beta sequences and the way those sequences occurred across donors. To predict cytomegalovirus infection status, the study brought together high-throughput TCR immunosequencing, statistical association of individual TCRs with disease status, and machine learning. In an earlier analysis of around 540 of the donors, high-throughput TCR beta sequencing was used to judge whether each TCR beta V gene segment behaved as functional or pseudogenic. Genome-wide SNP genotypes for about three fifths of the roughly 700 donors were used in a later genetic analysis, which treated that subset as a discovery cohort. An early release that covered around 590 HLA-typed donors contained about 300 gigabases of sequencing data and around 80 million unique TCR sequences. Using immunosequencing, the study profiled T cell repertoires from about 610 subjects and related those repertoires to cytomegalovirus serostatus. In addition to the first cohort of 666 subjects, a separate validation cohort of 130 or so different subjects was used. Of the approximately 370 genotyped donors, less than 85% were placed in the genetic ancestry cluster associated with self-reported Caucasian donors. Here is what the overall study found, with its caveats: The sequencing pipeline was judged likely to have produced a cluster of highly shared sequence variants as a technical artifact. In an earlier analysis of roughly 500 of the donors, most TCR beta V segments appeared in productive rearrangements about 87% or about 30% of the time, broadly matching IMGT annotations. A few of the identified cytomegalovirus-associated TCR beta chains were confirmed in vitro to be specific for cytomegalovirus antigens. In a later analysis, most CMV-associated TCR beta chains were found to appear HLA-restricted, with HLA associations seemingly driven largely by CMV exposure. The study listed 150 to 200 TCR beta chains as associated with cytomegalovirus. A later analysis found that HLA-associated TCR beta chains were more clonally expanded and had lower generation probabilities than equally common non-associated chains. According to a later analysis, TCR association rates differed among HLA loci, with DRB1 alleles showing the most associated TCRs and HLA-C alleles showing the fewest. Because some donors lacked HLA typing at each locus, the association tests relied only on the typed subset. Cytomegalovirus status was reported to be diagnosed by the classifier with high specificity and sensitivity in both the original and validation cohorts. The authors suggested that the approach could potentially be generalized to other disease states and immunological phenotypes. Strong co-occurrence of HLA alleles, especially DR and DQ, made assigning TCR associations to individual alleles difficult. A further reported finding was that TCR beta sequences accurately predicted the HLA-A and HLA-B alleles for most subjects in the first cohort. Linkage disequilibrium might explain the correlated functional status among segregating V segments, but an unknown experimental factor could not be excluded. According to a later genetic analysis, donors in an Asian-associated ancestry cluster had fewer N-insertions in productive TCRs than the approximately 700-donor mean. Because counts were too low, roughly 16 rarely observed V segments, including chromosome 9 orphons, were left out of the earlier analysis of about 620 of the donors. According to a later analysis, parvovirus B19, influenza, CMV and Epstein-Barr virus appeared linked to several top co-occurrence clusters. The presence/absence analyses assumed that sequencing depth was roughly uniform across donors, and that assumption may not be true. The cohort was sequenced for TCR beta chains only, and without alpha or paired-chain data the features that could be detected were limited. At a false discovery rate of 0.05, a later analysis linked roughly 17,000 TCR beta sequences to specific HLA alleles. While some public TCRs were present in many individuals, most TCR sequences turned up only very rarely across donors. CMV serostatus was the only immune exposure information available for the cohort. Because the 87-base-pair reads could not distinguish some IMGT-functional V segments, including TRBV6-2 and TRBV6-3, those segments were excluded. An association between a missense DCLRE1C variant and V-gene and J-gene trimming of TCR beta chains was found in a later genetic analysis and replicated in an independent cohort.

The method was the immunoSEQ multiplex PCR assay. For the multiplex PCR, a mixture combining 60 forward primers for TCR Vbeta segments and 13 reverse primers for TCR Jbeta segments was used. The CDR3 region of rearranged TCR beta genes was amplified from genomic DNA by a multiplex PCR assay. The amplified TCR beta libraries were sequenced on the Illumina HiSeq System as 87-base-pair reads. In the paper's pipeline: A later analysis tallied 70 million to 100 million unique TCR beta chains across the 666 repertoires, and around 12 million of those chains were shared by two or more donors. To remove PCR and sequencing errors, raw reads were error-corrected and collapsed into unique sequences using a nearest-neighbor algorithm that merged closely related sequences. CDR3 sequences were aligned to IMGT reference sequences to assign V, D and J gene segments. For a sequence to be retained, at least a six-nucleotide match to both a V gene segment and a J gene segment was required. A rearrangement was called productive if the CDR3 had no stop codons and remained in frame with V and J, and every other rearrangement was called non-productive. Following IMGT convention, CDR3 was defined as the stretch from the second conserved V-encoded cysteine to the conserved J-encoded phenylalanine. The earlier analysis of about 610 of the donors excluded any sequence lacking an unambiguous match to a single V gene segment. An earlier analysis of fewer than 750 of the donors classified V segments as functional when productive rearrangements were above 56.7% and as segregating when the standard deviation between donors was above 5%. To diagnose cytomegalovirus status from the catalog of TCR beta chain sequences, a statistical classification framework was built. In a later analysis, V and J genes were assigned by comparing TCR nucleotide sequences against IMGT/GENE-DB human TR gene sequences. In a later analysis, CDR3 sequences and most-parsimonious VDJ recombination scenarios were assigned using the TCRdist pipeline. In a later analysis, each TCR beta chain was defined by its CDR3 amino acid sequence together with its V-gene family, and reads lacking a unique V-gene family were excluded. In a later analysis, 450 to 600 highly shared, low-generation-probability nucleotide sequences were removed to address suspected cross-contamination and a sequencing artifact. A later analysis calculated a clonal expansion index for each public chain from normalized within-repertoire ranks of inferred template counts. In a later analysis, generation probabilities were computed with a VDJ recombination model fitted to out-of-frame rearrangements, and the resulting probabilities were checked against IGoR. In a later analysis, hypergeometric tests were used to score TCR-TCR, TCR-HLA and TCR-CMV co-occurrence, with a repertoire-size bias correction applied to TCR pairs. To estimate false discovery rates, a later analysis permuted the HLA or CMV assignments 20 times. In a later analysis, co-occurring TCRs were grouped using DBSCAN, with TCRdist sequence similarity added in when clustering inside HLA-allele-positive subsets. Co-occurrence clustering excluded repertoires with fewer than 30,000 or more than 120,000 public chains, plus five with anomalous nucleotide sharing. TCRdb re-hosts the immuneACCESS table, in-frame sequences only. Its copies lack some clones; in the studies checked, an unresolved V gene accounts for under half of them, and the cause for the rest is not known. Clone size and the V and J calls come from that table; the DNA yielded D and trimming. This sample gives 150,000 to 200,000 clones in total; approximately 72% of them show up just once. About 2.5% of the sample is in the top ten clones.

Worth noting for this clone: The clone's antigen remains unknown. No base qualities exist here, and no much larger clone lies one base off it.

The cohort consisted of hundreds of healthy bone marrow donors. All cohort members were sampled while nominally healthy, although unrecorded immune exposures were likely present. CMV serostatus was positive for approximately 300 and negative for about 55% of the 666 cohort members, and was not recorded for this donor. A peripheral blood sample was provided by each donor, and peripheral blood mononuclear cells were used for TCR beta sequencing. The Qiagen DNeasy Blood Extraction Kit was used to extract genomic DNA from the blood cell samples. Ends trimmed: V by 2 bases, J by 0 bases; bases unmatched to a gene: 7. CDR1 and CDR2 (SGHVS, FQNEAQ) derive from the germline V gene. Measured from the cysteine to the phenylalanine, the CDR3 is 16 residues long. Of the read, only the CDR3 DNA is kept; its 48 bases are in frame from base 1.

Sequencing was carried out using PBMCs. The chain joins TRBV7-8 to TRBJ2-7; TRBD2 matches 7 bases in the middle. The clonotype was recovered from a human donor in good health. The sequence in DNA is TGTGCCAGCAGCTTATTTCCTAGCGGAGCCTCCTACGAGCAGTACTTC. Its translation reads: CASSLFPSGASYEQYF.